These 13 T cell receptor beta chains came from one sample sequenced in a study of blood T cells in healthy people across ages. Through a sample-barcoded 5' primer and a J-beta primer mix, a second PCR was run for roughly 6 to 12 cycles. TCRdb analysed the 5' RACE reads with MiXCR anew, one entry per CDR3 protein. In the table there are hundreds of thousands of distinct CDR3 sequences, around 25% of which are singletons. The same data also contributed to another study, on T cells of mothers and their children.

Sequences were obtained from blood. The source is a boy aged 10-17 years in good health.

The count of this clonotype is one. This chain connects TRBV20-1 to TRBJ1-2, with TRBD1 as a possible D gene (6 bases). The length of the CDR3 is 14 residues. Trimming took off 2 bases at V and 2 bases at J, with 12 bases between the two ends. The germline gives CDR1 DFQATT, CDR2 SNEGSKA (reference sequence). CDR3 protein: CSARSGGANYGYTF. CDR3 bases: TGCAGTGCTAGATCGGGGGGGGCAAACTATGGCTACACCTTC.

This clonotype was seen a few times. The chain combines TRBV5-1 with TRBJ2-3, with 9 positions matching TRBD1. V lost 0 bases to trimming and J lost 6 bases; unmatched junction nucleotides: 2. Germline V gene data show CDR1 as SGHRS and CDR2 as YFSETQ. This CDR3 region has 14 residues. The chain's CDR3 is CASSLVGQGDTQYF. The CDR3 coding sequence is TGCGCCAGCAGCTTGGTGGGACAGGGTGATACGCAGTATTTT.

The chain combines TRBV29-1 with TRBJ2-1; D is ambiguous. The end of the DNA fits TRBJ2-7 better, so the J call may be wrong. The CDR3 contains 13 residues. Per germline, CDR1 SQVTM and CDR2 ANQGSEA. The CDR3 bases are TGCAGCGTTGAAGGCAGGCTTAGGGACGAGCAGTACTTC. Translation gives CSVEGRLRDEQYF.

Worth noting for this clonotype: One junction end disagrees with the germline gene, perhaps due to a read error. This chain connects TRBV29-1 to TRBJ2-1; 7 bases are a match to TRBD1. The CDR3 sequence is 13 residues long. Germline V lookup: CDR1 SQVTM, CDR2 ANQGSEA. CDR3 sequence: CSVSDRAYNGQFF. In DNA form, the CDR3 reads TGCAGCGTTTCAGACAGGGCTTACAATGGGCAGTTCTTC.

In its sample, this clonotype was seen a few times. The CDR3 is CASSLVFPEETQYF. The CDR3 DNA reads TGTGCCAGCAGTTTAGTTTTTCCGGAAGAGACCCAGTACTTC. J is TRBJ2-5 and V is TRBV12-3 or TRBV12-4; D unresolved. The CDR3 spans 14 residues. The ends were cut back, 1 base at V and 3 bases at J, with 9 bases in the middle.

The genes are TRBV2 and TRBJ2-5; 7 bases align to TRBD1. Losses at the gene ends were 7 bases for V and 2 bases for J; bases not matched to a gene: 7. The CDR3 is 14 residues long. CDR1 and CDR2 from the germline V gene are SNHLY and FYNNEI. DNA for the CDR3: TGTGCCAGCAAAAACGGACAGGAACAAGAGACCCAGTACTTC. Residues: CASKNGQEQETQYF.

The chain combines TRBV20-1 with TRBJ2-2; TRBD1 agrees at 7 bases. CDR1 DFQATT and CDR2 SNEGSKA come from the germline V gene (reference sequence). The length of the CDR3 is 15 residues. J lost 0 bases, V lost 7 bases, and 8 bases had no gene match. For the CDR3, the DNA is TGCAGTGTTTTCAGGGGGACCGCGAACACCGGGGAGCTGTTTTTT. Its protein is CSVFRGTANTGELFF.

V is TRBV5-1 and J is TRBJ2-5; TRBD2 aligns across 8 bases. The better agreement between TRBJ2-7 and the DNA end casts doubt on the J call. The CDR3 sequence is 14 residues long. Per germline, CDR1 SGHRS and CDR2 YFSETQ. CDR3 in amino acids: CASSLAGDIYEQYF. CDR3 DNA: TGCGCCAGCAGCTTAGCGGGAGATATCTACGAGCAGTACTTC.

J is TRBJ1-1 and V is TRBV7-6, with unresolved D. From germline, CDR1 is SGHVS and CDR2 FNYEAQ. Between the trimmed V and J ends, which lost 5 bases and 2 bases, there was a span of 12 bases. This CDR3 spans 14 amino acids. CDR3 nucleotide sequence: TGTGCCAGCAGCCCAGTGGGCAGCAACACTGAAGCTTTCTTT. Translation gives CASSPVGSNTEAFF.

The table lists this clonotype with a few counts. The chain uses TRBV5-1 and TRBJ2-7, with 7 bases matching TRBD1. Per the germline V gene, CDR1 is SGHRS and CDR2 is YFSETQ. Losses at the gene ends were 2 bases for V and 1 base for J; bases not matched to a gene: 9. The CDR3 is 16 residues long. CDR3 protein: CASSLAPLDRSYEQYF. CDR3 DNA sequence: TGCGCCAGCAGCTTAGCACCCTTGGACAGGTCCTACGAGCAGTACTTC.

The rearrangement joins TRBV7-8 to TRBJ2-1; 8 bases line up with TRBD2. With V trimmed by 5 bases and J by 0 bases, 12 bases remained unmatched. CDR1 and CDR2 (germline): SGHVS, FQNEAQ. This CDR3 is built from 18 residues. CDR3 in DNA: TGTGCCAGCAGCGGAGGCGTAGCGGGGACCCGCTCCTACAATGAGCAGTTCTTC. It codes for CASSGGVAGTRSYNEQFF.

This clonotype was seen only a few times. The V gene is TRBV4-3, the J gene TRBJ2-3; the match to TRBD2 covers 13 bases. The J segment lost 6 bases and the V segment lost 2 bases, leaving 2 bases of the junction unmatched. Germline V gives CDR1 LGHNA, CDR2 YSLEER. The length of the CDR3 is 15 residues. This CDR3 reads CASSQTTSGGDTQYF. CDR3 coding DNA: TGCGCCAGCAGCCAAACGACTAGCGGGGGGGATACGCAGTATTTT.

The V and J genes are TRBV6-1 and TRBJ2-5, with TRBD2 identical over 13 bases. The J call may be faulty, since TRBJ2-1 better matches the DNA end. Germline CDR1 reads MNHNS; CDR2 reads SASEGT. The CDR3 length is 15 residues. The CDR3 sequence: CASSETSGGPDEQFF. CDR3 nucleotides: TGTGCCAGCAGTGAGACTAGCGGGGGGCCGGATGAGCAGTTCTTC.